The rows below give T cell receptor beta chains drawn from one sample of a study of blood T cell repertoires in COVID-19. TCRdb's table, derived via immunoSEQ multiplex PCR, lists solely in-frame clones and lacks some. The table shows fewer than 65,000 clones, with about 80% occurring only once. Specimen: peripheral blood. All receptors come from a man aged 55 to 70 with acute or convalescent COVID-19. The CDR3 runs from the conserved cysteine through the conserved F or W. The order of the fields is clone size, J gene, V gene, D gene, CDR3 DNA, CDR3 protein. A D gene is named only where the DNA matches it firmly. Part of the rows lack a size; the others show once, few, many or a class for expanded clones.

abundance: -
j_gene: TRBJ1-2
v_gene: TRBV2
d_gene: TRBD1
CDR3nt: TGTGCCAGCAGTGAAAGTACCGGGACAGGAGCTGTAGGCTACACCTTC
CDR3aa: CASSESTGTGAVGYTF

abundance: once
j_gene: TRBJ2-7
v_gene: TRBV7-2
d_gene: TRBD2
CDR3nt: TGTGCCAGCAGCTACTCTAGCGGCGGTTACGAGCAGTACTTC
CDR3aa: CASSYSSGGYEQYF

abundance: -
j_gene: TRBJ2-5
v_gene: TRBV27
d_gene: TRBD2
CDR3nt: TGTGCCAGCAGTGAGGCTAGCGGGGGGGCCGGCCCTGAGACCCAGTACTTC
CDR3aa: CASSEASGGAGPETQYF

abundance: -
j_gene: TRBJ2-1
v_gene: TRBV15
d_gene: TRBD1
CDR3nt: TGTGCCACCAGCAGAGATTCAGGGGGCAGTGAGCAGTTCTTC
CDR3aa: CATSRDSGGSEQFF

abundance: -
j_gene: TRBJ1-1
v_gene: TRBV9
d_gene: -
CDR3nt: TGTGCCAGCAGCGTAGCTACGATTGGTACTGAAGCTTTCTTT
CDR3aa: CASSVATIGTEAFF

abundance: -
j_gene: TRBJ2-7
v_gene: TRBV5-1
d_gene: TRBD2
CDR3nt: TGCGCCAGCAGCTTGGGGGGCGGGAGCGGATACGAGCAGTACTTC
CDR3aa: CASSLGGGSGYEQYF

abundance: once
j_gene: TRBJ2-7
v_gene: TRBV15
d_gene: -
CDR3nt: TGTGCCACCAGCCGGGACAAGACCTACGAGCAGTACTTC
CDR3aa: CATSRDKTYEQYF

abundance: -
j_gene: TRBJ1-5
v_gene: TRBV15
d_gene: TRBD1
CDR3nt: TGTGCCACCAGCGAGGACAGGGGGCAGCCCCAGCATTTT
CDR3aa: CATSEDRGQPQHF

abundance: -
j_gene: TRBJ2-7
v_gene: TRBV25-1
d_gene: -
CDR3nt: TGTGCCACCTTTGGCTCCTTCTCCTACGAGCAGTACTTC
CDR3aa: CATFGSFSYEQYF

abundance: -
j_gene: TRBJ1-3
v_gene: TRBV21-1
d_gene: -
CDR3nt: TGTGCCAGCAGCTACGTAGCCTTTACCTCTGGAAACACCATATATTTT
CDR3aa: CASSYVAFTSGNTIYF